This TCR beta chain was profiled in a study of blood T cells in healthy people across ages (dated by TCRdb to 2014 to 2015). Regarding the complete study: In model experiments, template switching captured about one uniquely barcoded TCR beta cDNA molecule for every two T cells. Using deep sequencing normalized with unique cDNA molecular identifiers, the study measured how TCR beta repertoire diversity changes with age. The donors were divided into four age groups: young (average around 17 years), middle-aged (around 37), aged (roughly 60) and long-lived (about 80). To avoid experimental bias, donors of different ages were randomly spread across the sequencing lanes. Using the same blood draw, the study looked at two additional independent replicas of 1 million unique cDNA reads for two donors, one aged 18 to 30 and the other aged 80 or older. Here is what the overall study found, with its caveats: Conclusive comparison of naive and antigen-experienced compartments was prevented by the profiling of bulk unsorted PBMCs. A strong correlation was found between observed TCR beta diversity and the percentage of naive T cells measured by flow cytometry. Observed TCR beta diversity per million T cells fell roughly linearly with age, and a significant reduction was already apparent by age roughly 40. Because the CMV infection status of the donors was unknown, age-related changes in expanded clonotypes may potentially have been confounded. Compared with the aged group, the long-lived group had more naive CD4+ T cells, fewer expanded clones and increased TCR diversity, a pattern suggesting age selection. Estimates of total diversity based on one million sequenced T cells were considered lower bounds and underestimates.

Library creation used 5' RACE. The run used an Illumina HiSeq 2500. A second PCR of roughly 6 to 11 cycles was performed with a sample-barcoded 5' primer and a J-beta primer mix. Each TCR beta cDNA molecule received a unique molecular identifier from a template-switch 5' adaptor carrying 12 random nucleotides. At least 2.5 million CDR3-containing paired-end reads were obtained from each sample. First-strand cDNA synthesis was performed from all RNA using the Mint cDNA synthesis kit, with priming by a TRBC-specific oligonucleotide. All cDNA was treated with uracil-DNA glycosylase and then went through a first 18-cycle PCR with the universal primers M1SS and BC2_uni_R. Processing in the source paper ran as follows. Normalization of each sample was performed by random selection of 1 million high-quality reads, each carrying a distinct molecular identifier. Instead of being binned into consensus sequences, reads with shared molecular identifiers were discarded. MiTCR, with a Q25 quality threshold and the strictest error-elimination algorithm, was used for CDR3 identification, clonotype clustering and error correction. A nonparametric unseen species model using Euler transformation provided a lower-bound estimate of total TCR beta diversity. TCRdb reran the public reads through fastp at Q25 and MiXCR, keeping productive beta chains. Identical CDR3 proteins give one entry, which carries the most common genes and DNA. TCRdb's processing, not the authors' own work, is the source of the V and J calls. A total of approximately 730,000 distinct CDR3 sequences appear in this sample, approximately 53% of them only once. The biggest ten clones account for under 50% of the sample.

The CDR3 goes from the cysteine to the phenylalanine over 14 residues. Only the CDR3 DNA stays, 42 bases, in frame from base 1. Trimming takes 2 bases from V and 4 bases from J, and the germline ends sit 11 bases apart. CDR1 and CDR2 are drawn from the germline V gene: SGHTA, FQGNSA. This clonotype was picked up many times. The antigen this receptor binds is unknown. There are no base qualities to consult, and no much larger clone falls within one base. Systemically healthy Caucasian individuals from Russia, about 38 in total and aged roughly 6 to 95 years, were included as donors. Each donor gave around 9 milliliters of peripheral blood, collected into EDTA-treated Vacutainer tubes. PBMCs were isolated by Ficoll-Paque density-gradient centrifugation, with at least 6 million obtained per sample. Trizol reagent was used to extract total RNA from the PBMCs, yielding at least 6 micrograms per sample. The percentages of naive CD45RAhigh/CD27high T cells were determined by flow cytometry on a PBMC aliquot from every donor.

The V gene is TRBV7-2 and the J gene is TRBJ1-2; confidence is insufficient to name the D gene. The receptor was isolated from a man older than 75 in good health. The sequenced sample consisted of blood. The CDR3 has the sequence CASSLHSTGYGYTF. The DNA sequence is TGTGCCAGCAGCTTACACTCCACTGGCTATGGCTACACCTTC.